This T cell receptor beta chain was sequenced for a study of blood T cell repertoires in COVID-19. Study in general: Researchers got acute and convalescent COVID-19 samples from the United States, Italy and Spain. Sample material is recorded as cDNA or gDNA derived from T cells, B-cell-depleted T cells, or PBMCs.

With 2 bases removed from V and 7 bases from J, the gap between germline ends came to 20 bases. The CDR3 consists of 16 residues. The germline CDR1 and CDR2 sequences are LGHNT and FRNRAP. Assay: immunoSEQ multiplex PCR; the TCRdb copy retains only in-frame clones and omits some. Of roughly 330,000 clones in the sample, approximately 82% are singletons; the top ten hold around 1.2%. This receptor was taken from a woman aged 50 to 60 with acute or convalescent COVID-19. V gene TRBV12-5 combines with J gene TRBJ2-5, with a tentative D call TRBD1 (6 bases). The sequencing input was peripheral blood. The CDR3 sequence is CASGLPLRTAEGTQYF. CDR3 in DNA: TGTGCTAGTGGTTTGCCCTTACGGACAGCCGAAGGGACCCAGTACTTC.